This T cell receptor beta chain came from a study of CD4 T cells in relation to SARS-CoV-2 and coronaviruses (dated by TCRdb to the early 2020s). In the study overall: In the ViraFEST assay, PBMCs were cultured with antigen for under 13 days, after which TCR beta CDR3s were sequenced to identify antigen-specific clonal expansions. The full convalescent cohort of more than ten patients had a median age of around 38 years, ranging from roughly 21 to 80 years. The approximately 12 convalescent patients included 8 males and 4 females; two subjects were Hispanic. HLA restriction was mapped for shared crossreactive spike epitopes using patient-derived lymphoblastoid cell lines. Memory CD4+ T cell crossreactivity between SARS-CoV-2 and common cold coronavirus spike proteins was assessed at the TCR clonotype level in the study. The Adaptive Biotechnologies TCR-sequencing kit was used to sequence samples from a few pre-COVID donors and the naive versus memory experiments, while other data came from Illumina-based sequencing. Expansion assays from other donors in the study were sequenced with a different, Illumina-based TCR-beta assay. The investigation overall reported the following: Crossreactive clones showed significantly weaker SARS-CoV-2-driven expansion than monoreactive clones, consistent with antigenic imprinting. In about 60% of donors, memory CD4+ clonotypes turned up that crossrecognized SARS-CoV-2 and at least one common cold coronavirus spike. No donor contributed both pre-pandemic and post-infection samples, which limited tracing the source of pre-existing responses. Since the crossreactivity analysis centred on spike protein, crossreactivity against other viral proteins was not assessed. Naive versus memory sequencing indicated that memory recall responses, rather than primary responses primed during culture, are detected by the assay. The study was constrained by small numbers of patients and of tested TCRs.

DNA from CEF-cultured naive and memory CD4+ T cells underwent immunoSEQ TCR-beta sequencing at survey level. In the source study's methods: During preprocessing, nonproductive sequences were removed, as were CDR3s that did not start with C, did not end with F or W, or were shorter than 7 amino acids. Antigen-specific clonotypes were called with the MANAFEST web app on the basis of expansion relative to the reference and to other culture wells. A clone counted as positive if significantly expanded in 2 of 3 replicate wells versus the reference culture at FDR below 0.05. To be called positive, a clone also had to show significant expansion compared with every other tandem well and an odds ratio greater than 5. Cultured and uncultured naive and memory CD4+ repertoires were searched for previously identified spike- and CEF-reactive CDR3s. CDR3 homology was quantified as pairwise Levenshtein distance, calculated with the stringdist R package after three terminal residues were trimmed from each end. What TCRdb holds here is the immuneACCESS table cut down to in-frame rearrangements. Part of the clones is not present; checked against another copy, under half of the missing clones reflect an unresolved V gene, and the others are unexplained. The V and J calls and clone size are taken from that table; D and trimming were inferred from the DNA. A total of 35,000 or so clones appear in this sample, 77% of them only once. Over 2.5% of the sample is held by the ten biggest clonotypes.

Comments on this clone: The clone's antigen remains unknown. One base away there is no much larger clone; base qualities are not given.

Reading the germline V gene gives CDR1 KGHDR and CDR2 SFDVKD. The CDR3 has 15 amino acids, counting the end cysteine and phenylalanine. Only the CDR3 part of the read is kept: 45 bases, read in frame from the first base. V loses 4 bases at its end and J loses 5 bases; junction bases beyond the gene matches: 7. To separate naive from memory CD4+ T cells, cryopreserved PBMCs first underwent CD4 enrichment and then EasySep naive CD4+ T cell enrichment. For more than eight days, around 92,000 sorted naive or memory CD4+ T cells were cultured together with CEF peptides and T cell-depleted PBMCs at a 1:1 ratio. In general, every peptide culture condition was set up in three replicate wells. Ficoll-Paque PLUS gradient centrifugation was used to isolate PBMCs from either whole blood or leukapheresis product. PBMCs were either used fresh in the expansion assay or cryopreserved at -140 degrees C. The QIAamp Micro DNA Kit was used to extract genomic DNA from the CD4+ T cells.

This TCR derives from an adult with COVID-19. The V and J segments used are TRBV24-1 and TRBJ1-2; 9 bases in between match TRBD1. The sample was memory CD4+ T cells from PBMCs, cultured in vitro. This specimen's cell subset or site label, interpreted: memory (non-naive) CD4+ T cells. The nucleotide sequence is given as TGTGCCACCAGTGACACCGGGACAGGGATTTATGGCTACACCTTC. Translated, this gives CATSDTGTGIYGYTF.